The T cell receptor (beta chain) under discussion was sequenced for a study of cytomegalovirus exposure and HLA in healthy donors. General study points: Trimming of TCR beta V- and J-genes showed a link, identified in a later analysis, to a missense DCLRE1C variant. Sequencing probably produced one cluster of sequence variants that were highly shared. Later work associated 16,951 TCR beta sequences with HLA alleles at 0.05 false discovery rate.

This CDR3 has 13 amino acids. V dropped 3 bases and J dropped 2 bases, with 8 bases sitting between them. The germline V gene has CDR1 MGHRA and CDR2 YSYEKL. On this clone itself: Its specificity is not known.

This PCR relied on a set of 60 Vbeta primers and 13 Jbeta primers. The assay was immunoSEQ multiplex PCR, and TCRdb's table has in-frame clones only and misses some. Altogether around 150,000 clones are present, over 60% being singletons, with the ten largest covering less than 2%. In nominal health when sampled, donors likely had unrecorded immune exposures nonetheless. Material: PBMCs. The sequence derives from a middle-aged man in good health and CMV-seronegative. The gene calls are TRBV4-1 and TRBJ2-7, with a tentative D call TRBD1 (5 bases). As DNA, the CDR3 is TGCGCCAGCAGCCAGGGGCTCGCCTACGAGCAGTACTTC. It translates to CASSQGLAYEQYF.